This TCR beta chain was observed in a study of shared clonotypes between healthy human individuals (dated by TCRdb to about 2020). General notes on the study: The cohort comprised a couple of women and a few men aged 18 to 49 years. Different laboratories and diverse techniques were used to prepare libraries and sequence TCR repertoires, to increase sequencing depth and limit assay-specific biases. Leukapheresis yielded between about 0.9 and 9.5 billion PBMCs per donor. Per donor, three plates each were used for CD4 naive and CD4 memory, two for CD8 naive, and one for CD8 memory. To estimate repertoire size and how much clonotype sharing occurs between individuals, the study deeply sequenced the blood TCR repertoires of five healthy adults.

Using the deep immunoSEQ assay, TCR CDR3 regions were amplified from genomic DNA by multiplex PCR. Extracted genomic DNA from each cell subset was spread evenly across all wells of several immunoSEQ 96-well plates, with each plate serving as a replicate. For sorted subsets, approximately 0.2 ug of genomic DNA, equivalent to around 31,000 T cell genomes, went into each replicate PCR. The purified libraries were quantified using a Qubit 3.0 fluorometer, sized with a Bioanalyzer 2100, and then quantified again using the KAPA Library Quantification kit. A separate single-read 150-cycle Illumina NextSeq 550 flow cell was used to sequence each immunoSEQ 96-well plate. Per the source publication's procedure: Because the immunoSEQ output held only junctional sequences and lacked quality scores, the filtering could not match the filtering applied to full-length reads. Sequences were annotated with PyIR, a Python wrapper for IgBLAST v1.9, and V/J genes and CDR3 were assigned using IMGT germline references. Any read was removed if the V/J assignment was weak (E-value above 1e-6), the CDR3 was missing, or the read contained stop codons, out-of-frame junctions, or ambiguous translated residues. A V3J clonotype was defined by an identical inferred V gene, J gene, and CDR3 amino acid sequence. Percentage overlap between repertoires was computed as shared unique clonotypes divided by the size of the smaller repertoire. RTK rarefaction, the Chao1 estimator, and Recon v2.1 estimates of unobserved clonotypes were used to assess repertoire richness. Generation probabilities were computed with OLGA for all TCRbeta clonotypes obtained by the gDNA method from several donors. Drawn from immuneACCESS, this table holds only the in-frame rearrangements with V and J called that TCRdb kept. Clones are partly lost; checked studies trace under half to an unresolved V gene and leave the rest unexplained. D and trimming were read from the DNA, whereas the V and J calls and clone size are those reported in that table. The sample table contains about 120,000 clones; only one count was recorded for about 63% of them. The top ten hold 24% of the sample.

Broad study findings and their caveats: Because the study included only a small number of donors, the genetic and exposure-history diversity represented was limited. Across a handful of donors, approximately 5% of naive CD4, roughly 3.5% of naive CD8, roughly 2.3% of memory CD4, and approximately 0.42% of memory CD8 clonotypes were shared. Sampling was limited to blood, and TCR repertoires in tissue likely differ from TCR repertoires in blood. Naive subsets generally had larger estimated clonotype richness than memory subsets did. Compared with non-shared clonotypes, the clonotypes found in all four sorted-subset donors had higher generation probabilities. Pairwise subsampling led to the expectation that sequencing depth would affect the degree of clonotype sharing among donors. Rarefaction of sorted-subset datasets indicated incomplete sequencing despite the large sequencing depth.

This clone was seen only a few times. No antigen is known for it. No clone much larger than this one lies a single base away; base qualities are absent. Relative to germline, V is 4 bases shorter and J is 6 bases shorter, with 13 bases between their ends. The CDR3 sequence holds 13 residues, the cysteine and phenylalanine included. CDR3 DNA only is kept here, 39 bases in frame from base 1. CDR1 is given as SEHNR and CDR2 as FQNEAQ, both from the germline V gene (reference sequence). Healthy HIV-negative adults with no recently reported acute infections or vaccinations were included as donors. Every donor was a Caucasian adult residing in Nashville, Tennessee, USA. CD8 memory samples combined magnetically selected CD45RO+ cells with CCR7-negative CD45RA+ effector memory (TemRA) cells. Blood was obtained by leukapheresis, after which PBMCs were separated by Ficoll-Histopaque density gradient centrifugation and cryopreserved in liquid nitrogen vapor phase. Analytical flow cytometry was used to check the purity and quantity of each magnetically sorted T cell population. Genomic DNA was isolated from every sorted fraction and measured by UV absorbance on a Nanodrop 2000c.

The source material was memory CD8+ T cells sorted from blood. The cell subset or site label, read with the paper, signifies: CD45RO+ cells pooled with CCR7-negative TemRA cells. Here the chain combines TRBV7-9 and TRBJ2-7; the D gene is possibly TRBD1, with 5 bases matching. The sequence derives from a woman under 40 in good health. Here is the DNA: TGTGCCAGCAGCTGGGAAAGGGGAATCGAGCAGTACTTC. It specifies CASSWERGIEQYF.